This passage covers 18 T cell receptor beta chains from one sample sequenced in a study of T cell responses to AZD1222 COVID-19 vaccine. Clones were sequenced by immunoSEQ multiplex PCR, and TCRdb holds only the in-frame ones, with some missing. The sample lists 200,000 or so clones, 90% to 95% occurring once. Sequencing was performed on peripheral blood, taken on day 0 of AZD1222 vaccination. The receptors were sampled from an adult in good health.

The V and J genes are TRBV7-9 and TRBJ1-3; D is perhaps TRBD1 (5 bases). Germline CDR1 is SEHNR and CDR2 is FQNEAQ (reference sequence). V gave up 2 bases and J gave up 2 bases, with 7 bases separating them. This CDR3 is 14 amino acids long. CDR3 sequence reads: CASSLKGPGNTIYF. CDR3 in DNA: TGTGCCAGCAGCTTAAAGGGACCTGGAAACACCATATATTTT.

The chain recombines TRBV29-1 with TRBJ2-1, with 10 positions matching TRBD1. This CDR3 spans 15 amino acids. Germline CDR1 is SQVTM and CDR2 is ANQGSEA. Trimming cost V 4 bases and J 6 bases; bases outside gene matches: 9. In nucleotides, the CDR3 is TGCAGCGTTGGTCGGGTGGGGACAGGGGTCAATGAGCAGTTCTTC. This encodes CSVGRVGTGVNEQFF.

The rearrangement uses TRBV19 and TRBJ2-2, with unresolved D. The germline V gene encodes CDR1 LNHDA and CDR2 SQIVND (reference sequence). The germline V and J ends were trimmed by 4 bases and 4 bases, with 7 bases remaining between them. The CDR3 has 13 residues. This chain's CDR3 is CASSTPRTGELFF. DNA for the CDR3: TGTGCCAGTAGTACCCCTCGCACCGGGGAGCTGTTTTTT.

The chain carries TRBV19 and TRBJ2-3; 12 bases agree with TRBD1. V dropped 1 base and J dropped 5; count of bases not matched to a gene: 1. The CDR3 contains 15 residues. From germline, CDR1 is LNHDA and CDR2 SQIVND (reference sequence). CDR3 sequence (DNA): TGTGCCAGTAGTATAGGGGACAGGGGGCGAGATACGCAGTATTTT. Translated, it gives CASSIGDRGRDTQYF. The whole variable domain, remainder taken from reference TRBV19 and TRBJ2-3, is DGGITQSPKYLFRKEGQNVTLSCEQNLNHDAMYWYRQDPGQGLRLIYYSQIVNDFQKGDIAEGYSVSREKKESFPLTVTSAQKNPTAFYLCASSIGDRGRDTQYFGPGTRLTVL.

This clone occurred once. The chain combines TRBV15 with TRBJ2-5; D unclear. Germline-derived CDR1 and CDR2 are LNHNV and YYDKDF (reference sequence). V shed 0 bases and J shed 4 bases, with 6 bases lying between them. The CDR3 length is 13 residues. The CDR3, as DNA: TGTGCCACCAGCAGAGACGACTTAGAGACCCAGTACTTC. Protein product: CATSRDDLETQYF.

This sequence joins TRBV28 and TRBJ1-6; D unclear. Germline V gene data show CDR1 as MDHEN and CDR2 as SYDVKM. This CDR3 is built from 14 residues. Between the trimmed V and J ends, which lost 6 bases and 7 bases, there was a span of 13 bases. The CDR3: CASSDVKRNSPLHF. CDR3 coding DNA: TGTGCCAGCAGCGATGTAAAGCGGAATTCACCCCTCCACTTT.

V is TRBV18 and J is TRBJ2-7, with D hard to call. Trimming removed 5 bases from V and 0 bases from J, with 2 bases in between. In germline, CDR1 is KGHSH, CDR2 LQKENI. This CDR3 has 11 residues. The CDR3 coding sequence is TGTGCCAGCTCAACCTCCTACGAGCAGTACTTC. This codes for CASSTSYEQYF.

The chain combines TRBV7-3 with TRBJ1-5; 8 nucleotides match TRBD1. This CDR3 spans 15 amino acids. Germline assignment: CDR1 SGHTA and CDR2 FQGTGA. With V trimmed by 2 bases and J by 3 bases, 3 bases remained unmatched. CDR3 bases: TGTGCCAGCAGCTTACAGACAGGGGACAATCAGCCCCAGCATTTT. It encodes CASSLQTGDNQPQHF.

This chain uses TRBV10-3 with TRBJ2-7; no clear D. The CDR3 consists of 14 residues. Germline values: CDR1 ENHRY, CDR2 SYGVKD. Deletions cut 4 bases from V and 5 bases from J, with 15 bases between. The CDR3 protein is CAISVRVGPDEQYF. The CDR3 DNA sequence: TGTGCCATCAGTGTACGTGTCGGACCCGACGAGCAGTACTTC.

This chain connects TRBV9 to TRBJ1-4; D ambiguous. This CDR3 comprises 16 residues. Germline-derived CDR1 and CDR2 are SGDLS and YYNGEE. V was shortened by 0 bases and J by 0 bases, with 9 bases between the two germline ends. The DNA for the CDR3 is TGTGCCAGCAGCGTAGATCTCAGTGCAACTAATGAAAAACTGTTTTTT. It encodes CASSVDLSATNEKLFF.

The chain employs TRBV27 and TRBJ2-7; D possibly matches TRBD1 or TRBD2 (5 bases each). The CDR3 sequence is 15 residues long. V was shortened by 6 bases and J by 0 bases, with 15 bases between the two germline ends. Germline V gives CDR1 MNHEY, CDR2 SMNVEV (reference sequence). The CDR3 spells CASRPGRTSSYEQYF. In DNA form, the CDR3 reads TGTGCCAGCAGGCCGGGACGGACGAGCTCCTACGAGCAGTACTTC.

The chain combines TRBV6-1 with TRBJ1-4, with 7 bases aligning to TRBD1. The germline gives CDR1 MNHNS, CDR2 SASEGT. The CDR3 length is 15 residues. V lost 0 bases and J lost 8; bases outside the gene matches: 6. The CDR3 nucleotides are TGTGCCAGCAGTGAAGCGACAGGGAGGTACGAAAAACTGTTTTTT. It is translated as CASSEATGRYEKLFF.

This rearrangement joins TRBV2 to TRBJ2-3, with 7 bases matching TRBD1. The CDR3 covers 15 residues. CDR1 is SNHLY and CDR2 is FYNNEI in the germline V gene. V shed 8 bases and J 4 bases; nucleotides not matched to a gene: 12. Here the CDR3 DNA reads TGTGCCAGCGTCGACAGGGTAAAGATTGCAGATACGCAGTATTTT. This gives the protein CASVDRVKIADTQYF.

The V call is TRBV7-3, the J call TRBJ2-1, with D possibly being TRBD1 (5 bases). Trimming shortened V by 0 bases and J by 4 bases, and 7 bases separated the two germline ends. Germline V gene sequence: CDR1 SGHTA, CDR2 FQGTGA. This CDR3 region has 14 residues. The CDR3 is CASSLTGAYNEQFF. CDR3 DNA sequence: TGTGCCAGCAGCTTAACAGGGGCGTACAATGAGCAGTTCTTC.

The chain couples TRBV28 to TRBJ1-5, with 7 bases matching TRBD1. Looked up from germline, CDR1 is MDHEN and CDR2 is SYDVKM. The ends lost 7 bases at V and 11 bases at J; junction bases unmatched: 17. The CDR3 totals 15 residues. The CDR3 DNA sequence: TGTGCCAGCACCCTACTGGACAGGCCGGTATCGGCCCAGCATTTT. This codes for CASTLLDRPVSAQHF.

J is TRBJ1-6 and V is TRBV2; tentatively, D is TRBD1 (6 bases). The CDR3 covers 18 residues. The V end was cut by 1 base, the J end by 0 bases, with 13 bases between. Germline CDR1 SNHLY, CDR2 FYNNEI. The CDR3 here is CASSEEQGMSSYNSPLHF. In DNA form, the CDR3 reads TGTGCCAGCAGTGAAGAACAGGGCATGAGCTCCTATAATTCACCCCTCCACTTT.

This chain connects TRBV19 to TRBJ2-3; D may be TRBD2 (5 bases). The CDR3 is 17 residues long. With 5 bases removed from V and 0 bases from J, the gap between germline ends came to 18 bases. The germline gives CDR1 LNHDA, CDR2 SQIVND (reference sequence). Here the CDR3 reads CASSVGGPGSSTDTQYF. DNA for the CDR3: TGTGCCAGTAGTGTGGGCGGGCCCGGTTCTAGCACAGATACGCAGTATTTT. Drawing the rest from reference TRBV19 and TRBJ2-3, the complete variable domain is DGGITQSPKYLFRKEGQNVTLSCEQNLNHDAMYWYRQDPGQGLRLIYYSQIVNDFQKGDIAEGYSVSREKKESFPLTVTSAQKNPTAFYLCASSVGGPGSSTDTQYFGPGTRLTVL.

The rearrangement links TRBV11-2 to TRBJ2-1, with a possible D match to TRBD2 (6 bases). Trimming stripped 8 bases from V and 8 bases from J, with 13 bases between. Germline CDR1 and CDR2: SGHAT and FQNNGV. This CDR3 has 12 residues. The CDR3 here is CASGGVGDEQFF. CDR3 DNA sequence: TGTGCCAGCGGAGGGGTGGGTGATGAGCAGTTCTTC.